This TCR beta chain was profiled in a study of tissue T cells after allogeneic stem cell transplantation. Study-wide points: The study did not identify alloreactive or antigen-specific tissue TCRs, and some clones might be persisting host cells.

Only in-frame clones appear in the TCRdb table, and some are missing; sequencing was by immunoSEQ multiplex PCR. Of roughly 7,300 clones listed, about 50% are singletons. Time point specified: mouse harvest day 7 after allogeneic transplant. The graft held 10^6 splenic CD5+ T cells and 10^7 T-cell-depleted bone marrow cells. Tissues came from B6→BALB/c major-mismatch GVHD mice at day 7 or 14. Per germline, CDR1 KGHPV and CDR2 FQNQEV (reference sequence). Trimming shortened V by 4 bases and J by 5 bases, and 9 bases separated the two germline ends. The CDR3 length is 13 residues. Comment on this clone: What it binds is unknown. Mouse names are used for the genes. The read ends 1 residue before the CDR3 terminus; that terminus is restored from the germline J gene.

The V call is TRBV26, the J call TRBJ2-1, with D unclear. Input material: lymph node tissue. The source is a female BALB/c mouse given C57BL/6 T cells with graft-versus-host disease after an allogeneic hematopoietic cell transplant. The CDR3 spells CASSPTGNAEQFF. The sequenced part of the CDR3 DNA is TGTGCCAGCAGTCCCACGGGGAATGCTGAGCAGTTC.